One sample yielded the 13 T cell receptor beta chains listed below, sequenced in a study of shared clonotypes between healthy human individuals. Produced via immunoSEQ multiplex PCR; TCRdb's table is partial and in-frame only. The sample has some 790,000 clones, 72% seen once. The sample consisted of memory CD4+ T cells sorted from blood. Stated subset: CD45RA-negative fraction. Receptors were obtained from a woman aged 25 to 39 in good health.

This rearrangement joins TRBV25-1 to TRBJ2-3; no clear D. Trimming cost V 5 bases and J 4 bases, with 10 bases left between them. Looked up from germline, CDR1 is MGHDK and CDR2 is SYGVNS. This CDR3 is built from 13 residues. The CDR3 loop reads CASSLAGPDTQYF. DNA for the CDR3: TGTGCCAGCAGTCTGGCAGGCCCAGATACGCAGTATTTT.

The V gene is TRBV28, the J gene TRBJ2-1, with 7 bases identical to TRBD2. The CDR3 is 16 amino acids. The germline V gene has CDR1 MDHEN and CDR2 SYDVKM. V lost 3 bases, J lost 7 bases, and 12 bases stayed unmatched. Here the CDR3 reads CASSLNKGGSFNEQFF. CDR3 nucleotide sequence: TGTGCCAGCAGTTTGAATAAGGGCGGGAGTTTTAATGAGCAGTTCTTC.

The chain joins TRBV18 to TRBJ1-2, with D uncertain. V was shortened by 3 bases and J by 8 bases, with 10 bases between the two germline ends. The CDR3 extends over 12 amino acids. Germline loops: CDR1 KGHSH, CDR2 LQKENI. The CDR3 sequence is CASSPDDSGYTF. As DNA, the CDR3 is TGTGCCAGCTCACCCGACGATTCCGGCTACACCTTC.

This clone appeared a few times. The chain employs TRBV18 and TRBJ2-3; the D gene is possibly TRBD1 (6 bases). Germline CDR1 reads KGHSH; CDR2 reads LQKENI. V was cut by 5 bases and J by 4 bases, with 13 bases left in between. The CDR3 totals 14 residues. CDR3 in amino acids: CASSGTQDADTQYF. CDR3 sequence (DNA): TGTGCCAGCTCAGGGACACAGGATGCAGATACGCAGTATTTT.

This chain uses TRBV20-1 with TRBJ2-1, with no clear D. This CDR3 is 11 amino acids long. Germline V gene lookup returns CDR1 DFQATT and CDR2 SNEGSKA (reference sequence). Trimming took off 1 base at V and 7 bases at J, with 5 bases between the two ends. CDR3 in amino acids: CSARGTNEQFF. The CDR3 nucleotides read TGCAGTGCTAGAGGGACGAATGAGCAGTTCTTC.

The chain recombines TRBV11-1 with TRBJ2-5, with a weak D call TRBD1 (6 bases). This CDR3 is built from 14 residues. Trimming took 5 bases from V and 4 from J, leaving 14 bases between them. In germline, CDR1 is SGHAT, CDR2 FQDESV (reference sequence). In nucleotides, the CDR3 is TGTGCCAGCAGCGCGGTGGGGGCCTCAGAGACCCAGTACTTC. Protein: CASSAVGASETQYF.

The rearrangement links TRBV30 to TRBJ2-3; 11 bases align to TRBD2. CDR3 size: 14 residues. Germline assignment: CDR1 GTSNPN and CDR2 SVGIG (reference sequence). Trimming at V came to 4 bases and at J to 2 bases, leaving 2 bases not matched to a gene. In DNA, the CDR3 is TGTGCCTGGACGACTAGCGGGGTCACAGATACGCAGTATTTT. It specifies CAWTTSGVTDTQYF.

In its sample, this clone was seen a few times. This sequence joins TRBV7-2 and TRBJ2-1; 13 positions match TRBD2. Trimming at V came to 5 bases and at J to 6 bases, leaving 4 bases not matched to a gene. Germline CDR1 and CDR2: SGHTA and FQGNSA. There are 15 residues in the CDR3. As DNA, the CDR3 is TGTGCCAGCAGCCACGGGACTAGCGGGATCAATGAGCAGTTCTTC. Its protein product is CASSHGTSGINEQFF.

The chain carries TRBV18 and TRBJ2-7; D is perhaps TRBD1 or TRBD2 (5 bases each). CDR3 size: 15 residues. Germline loops: CDR1 KGHSH, CDR2 LQKENI. Trimming took off 6 bases at V and 2 bases at J, with 17 bases between the two ends. The CDR3 nucleotides read TGTGCCAGCTCGAGAGGGACCGACGTTGCCTACGAGCAGTACTTC. It is translated as CASSRGTDVAYEQYF.

Only a few counts were recorded for this clone. The same CDR3 also results from other DNA sequences found in this sample. The chain combines TRBV5-1 with TRBJ2-7; 12 bases agree with TRBD2. The CDR3 spans 16 residues. V was pared by 2 bases and J by 0 bases, with 3 bases of the junction left unmatched. From germline, CDR1 is SGHRS and CDR2 YFSETQ. CDR3 amino acids: CASSLLTSGSSYEQYF. DNA of the CDR3: TGCGCCAGCAGCTTACTGACTAGCGGGAGCTCCTACGAGCAGTACTTC.

The V call is TRBV6-1, the J call TRBJ2-7; D is ambiguous. V was pared by 6 bases and J by 3 bases, with 9 bases between. Looked up from germline, CDR1 is MNHNS and CDR2 is SASEGT. The CDR3 has 12 amino acids. CDR3 sequence: CASRTNGYEQYF. The CDR3 DNA reads as TGTGCCAGCAGGACCAATGGCTACGAGCAGTACTTC.

The genes are TRBV28 and TRBJ2-5; TRBD1 agrees at 7 bases. The CDR3 is 14 residues long. Germline CDR1 is MDHEN and CDR2 is SYDVKM. Unmatched junction bases numbered 11, after V lost 10 bases and J lost 3 bases. The CDR3 DNA follows: TGTGCCACTGATACTCGACAGGGCGAAGAGACCCAGTACTTC. Residues: CATDTRQGEETQYF. Filled out from reference TRBV28 and TRBJ2-5, the complete variable domain reads DVKVTQSSRYLVKRTGEKVFLECVQDMDHENMFWYRQDPGLGLRLIYFSYDVKMKEKGDIPEGYSVSREKKERFSLILESASTNQTSMYLCATDTRQGEETQYFGPGTRLLVL.

For this clone: A far larger clone is one nucleotide away, so this likely arose from a read error. The rearrangement links TRBV7-2 to TRBJ2-2; possible D gene TRBD1, 6 bases. Germline CDR1 and CDR2: SGHTA and FQGNSA. V was pared by 3 bases and J by 1 base, with 6 bases between. There are 14 residues in the CDR3. The CDR3 reads CASSLTGNTGELFF. The CDR3 bases are TGTGCCAGCAGCTTGACAGGGAACACCGGGGAGCTGTTTTTT.